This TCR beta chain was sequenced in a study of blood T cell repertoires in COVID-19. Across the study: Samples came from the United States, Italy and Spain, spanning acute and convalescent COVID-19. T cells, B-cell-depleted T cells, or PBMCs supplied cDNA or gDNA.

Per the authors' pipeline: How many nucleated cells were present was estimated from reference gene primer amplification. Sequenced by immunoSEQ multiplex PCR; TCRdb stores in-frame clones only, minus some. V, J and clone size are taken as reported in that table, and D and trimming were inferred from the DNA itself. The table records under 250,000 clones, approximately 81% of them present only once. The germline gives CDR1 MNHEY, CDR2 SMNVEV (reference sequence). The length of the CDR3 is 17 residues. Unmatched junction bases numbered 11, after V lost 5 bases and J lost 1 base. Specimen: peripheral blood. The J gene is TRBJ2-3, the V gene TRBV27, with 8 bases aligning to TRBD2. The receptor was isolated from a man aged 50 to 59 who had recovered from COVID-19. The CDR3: CASSPTSGSGGTDTQYF. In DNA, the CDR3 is TGTGCCAGCAGTCCGACGAGCGGGAGCGGGGGCACAGATACGCAGTATTTT.